The 19 T cell receptor beta chains below all came from one sample that was sequenced in a study of identical twins. Via MiXCR, TCRdb re-called the 5' RACE reads, giving one row per CDR3 protein. The sample lists some 1,600,000 distinct CDR3 sequences; under 35% were seen once. The sample was cord blood. These receptors all come from a newborn girl in good health.

On this clonotype: At one boundary the junction diverges from the germline segment, which might be a read error. This sequence joins TRBV6-2 or TRBV6-3 and TRBJ2-1, with TRBD2 identical over 11 bases. Per germline, CDR1 MNHEY and CDR2 SVGEGT. The CDR3 is 15 residues long. The CDR3 DNA reads TGTGCCTGCAGAGTAGCGGGAGGGTCCAATTCCGAGCAGTTCTTC. Its protein product is CACRVAGGSNSEQFF.

At least ten counts were recorded for this clonotype. CDR3 amino acids: CASSRAGTGGYEQYF. In DNA form, the CDR3 reads TGTGCCAGCAGCCGAGCCGGGACAGGAGGCTACGAGCAGTACTTC. The chain employs TRBV4-2 and TRBJ2-7; TRBD1 matches 8 bases. The CDR3 is made up of 15 amino acids. Germline loops: CDR1 LGHNA, CDR2 YNFKEQ. With V trimmed by 4 bases and J by 3 bases, 8 bases remained unmatched.

The table lists this clonotype with a few counts. The chain is built from TRBV10-3 and TRBJ2-7, with D unresolved. The CDR3 runs 12 residues. V lost 3 bases to trimming and J lost 6 bases, with 9 bases between them. Germline V gene lookup returns CDR1 ENHRY and CDR2 SYGVKD. CDR3 amino acids: CAISERSGEQYF. CDR3 DNA sequence: TGTGCCATCAGTGAAAGGTCAGGCGAGCAGTACTTC.

The J gene is TRBJ1-2, the V gene TRBV10-3, with no clear D. The V gene lost 4 bases and the J gene lost 8 bases, with 11 bases spanning the gap. The CDR3 has 12 amino acids. CDR1 ENHRY and CDR2 SYGVKD come from the germline V gene. CDR3 DNA: TGTGCCATCAGTGGACGGAGTGACGGCTACACCTTC. Translated: CAISGRSDGYTF.

The chain combines TRBV20-1 with TRBJ2-3; the match to TRBD2 covers 8 bases. Germline V gene data show CDR1 as DFQATT and CDR2 as SNEGSKA (reference sequence). The CDR3 has 16 amino acids. Losses at the gene ends were 5 bases for V and 3 bases for J; bases not matched to a gene: 13. The CDR3 spells CSAGTRFSGVTDTQYF. The DNA for the CDR3 is TGCAGTGCTGGGACGCGGTTTAGCGGGGTGACAGATACGCAGTATTTT.

Only a few counts were recorded for this clonotype. The rearrangement joins TRBV20-1 to TRBJ2-1; 9 bases are a match to TRBD2. J lost 1 base, V lost 0 bases, and 10 bases had no gene match. The CDR3 consists of 18 residues. CDR1 DFQATT and CDR2 SNEGSKA come from the germline V gene (reference sequence). Here the CDR3 DNA reads TGCAGTGCTAGAGATCTTACAAGCGGGGGGACTTCCTACAATGAGCAGTTCTTC. This translates into CSARDLTSGGTSYNEQFF.

J is TRBJ2-1 and V is TRBV3-1; tentatively, D is TRBD2 (6 bases). CDR1 is LGHDT and CDR2 is YNNKEL in the germline V gene (reference sequence). The CDR3 loop spans 13 amino acids. The ends were cut back, 4 bases at V and 8 bases at J, with 12 bases in the middle. The CDR3 reads CASSRGGADEQFF. Here the CDR3 DNA reads TGTGCCAGCAGCCGAGGCGGGGCGGATGAGCAGTTCTTC.

DNA of the CDR3: TGCAGTGGGACTCCGGGACTAGTATCCTACGAGCAGTACTTC. It encodes CSGTPGLVSYEQYF. The genes are TRBV20-1 and TRBJ2-7, with 8 bases that match TRBD2. This CDR3 has 14 amino acids. Per the germline V gene, CDR1 is DFQATT and CDR2 is SNEGSKA (reference sequence). V shed 7 bases and J 1 base; nucleotides not matched to a gene: 9.

The chain has TRBV7-8 and TRBJ2-3; 7 bases are shared with TRBD1. Looked up from germline, CDR1 is SGHVS and CDR2 is FQNEAQ. The trim removed 1 base at V and 1 base at J, leaving 5 bases unmatched. This CDR3 has 16 amino acids. The CDR3 nucleotides are TGTGCCAGCAGCTTAGTCGACAGGGTGGGCACAGATACGCAGTATTTT. This codes for CASSLVDRVGTDTQYF.

This clonotype was detected a few times. This chain uses TRBV5-1 with TRBJ2-7; no definite D call. The ends were cut back, 2 bases at V and 7 bases at J, with 16 bases in the middle. In germline, CDR1 is SGHRS, CDR2 YFSETQ. The CDR3 runs 14 residues. CDR3 DNA: TGCGCCAGCAGCTTACCCAAGGCTCACAATGAGCAGTACTTC. Translated: CASSLPKAHNEQYF.

The rearrangement links TRBV24-1 to TRBJ2-3, with 12 nucleotides matching TRBD2. The CDR3 has 17 residues. The germline CDR1 and CDR2 sequences are KGHDR and SFDVKD. J was trimmed by 2 bases and V by 4 bases; bases with no gene match: 6. The CDR3 here is CATSDPGTSGLTDTQYF. CDR3 sequence (DNA): TGTGCCACCAGTGACCCCGGGACTAGCGGGCTCACAGATACGCAGTATTTT.

The sample holds a few counts of this clonotype. This chain connects TRBV12-3 or TRBV12-4 to TRBJ2-1; 11 bases are a match to TRBD2. The CDR3 runs to 15 residues. Trimming removed 7 bases from V and 7 bases from J; junction bases left unmatched: 9. The CDR3 reads CASKLAGGQKNEQFF. For the CDR3, the DNA is TGTGCCAGCAAGTTAGCGGGAGGGCAAAAAAATGAGCAGTTCTTC.

This clonotype was observed a handful of times. The genes are TRBV12-3 or TRBV12-4 and TRBJ1-2; possible D gene TRBD1, 6 bases. The CDR3 extends over 13 amino acids. V shed 7 bases and J shed 8 bases, with 17 bases lying between them. CDR3 region: CASTSWGGRGYTF. CDR3 DNA: TGTGCCAGCACCTCTTGGGGGGGCAGGGGCTACACCTTC.

Turning to this clonotype: Its ends do not fully match the called genes, so a read error is possible. V gene TRBV20-1 combines with J gene TRBJ2-5, with a tentative D call TRBD1 (5 bases). Per the germline V gene, CDR1 is DFQATT and CDR2 is SNEGSKA (reference sequence). CDR3 length equals 12 residues. The CDR3 is CSSRGTRETQYF. The CDR3 DNA reads TGCAGTTCTAGGGGCACGAGGGAGACCCAGTACTTC.

Many counts were recorded for this clonotype. V is TRBV5-4 and J is TRBJ2-3, with 10 bases matching TRBD2. The CDR3 runs to 15 residues. Losses at the gene ends were 5 bases for V and 3 bases for J; bases not matched to a gene: 6. Germline CDR1 is SGHNT and CDR2 is YYREEE (reference sequence). The CDR3: CASSSPSGGTDTQYF. The CDR3 DNA reads TGTGCCAGCAGTTCCCCTAGCGGGGGAACAGATACGCAGTATTTT.

The sample holds a few counts of this clonotype. V usage is TRBV28 and J usage is TRBJ1-2, with unresolved D. The V gene's germline CDR1 is MDHEN and CDR2 SYDVKM. The CDR3 covers 13 residues. Trimming shortened V by 2 bases and J by 10 bases, and 14 bases separated the two germline ends. As DNA, the CDR3 is TGTGCCAGCAGTTTACCCAACACGGGGTTCTACACCTTC. Translating gives CASSLPNTGFYTF.

Note on this clonotype: One end of the junction fails to match germline, which may point to a read error. The chain uses TRBV28 and TRBJ2-3; 9 bases match TRBD2. The CDR3 extends over 17 amino acids. The germline gives CDR1 MDHEN, CDR2 SYDVKM. The CDR3 region is CAGSTYLKAGGIDTQYF. In DNA form, the CDR3 reads TGTGCCGGCAGTACCTATTTAAAGGCGGGAGGGATAGATACGCAGTATTTT.

This clonotype has only a few counts. This chain joins TRBV5-1 and TRBJ2-1; 9 bases line up with TRBD2. Trimming removed 3 bases from V and 4 bases from J; junction bases left unmatched: 5. This CDR3 is built from 15 residues. Germline-derived CDR1 and CDR2 are SGHRS and YFSETQ. CDR3: CASSSLAGQYNEQFF. The CDR3 DNA is TGCGCCAGCAGCTCTCTAGCGGGGCAGTACAATGAGCAGTTCTTC.

This clonotype was counted ten times or more. This chain joins TRBV5-1 and TRBJ1-2; weak D call: TRBD1 (5 bases). Trimming stripped 0 bases from V and 0 bases from J, with 12 bases between. The CDR3 has 16 amino acids. Germline V CDR1 and CDR2: SGHRS, YFSETQ. The CDR3 region is CASSLGDGFPNYGYTF. As DNA, the CDR3 is TGCGCCAGCAGCTTGGGGGACGGGTTCCCTAACTATGGCTACACCTTC.